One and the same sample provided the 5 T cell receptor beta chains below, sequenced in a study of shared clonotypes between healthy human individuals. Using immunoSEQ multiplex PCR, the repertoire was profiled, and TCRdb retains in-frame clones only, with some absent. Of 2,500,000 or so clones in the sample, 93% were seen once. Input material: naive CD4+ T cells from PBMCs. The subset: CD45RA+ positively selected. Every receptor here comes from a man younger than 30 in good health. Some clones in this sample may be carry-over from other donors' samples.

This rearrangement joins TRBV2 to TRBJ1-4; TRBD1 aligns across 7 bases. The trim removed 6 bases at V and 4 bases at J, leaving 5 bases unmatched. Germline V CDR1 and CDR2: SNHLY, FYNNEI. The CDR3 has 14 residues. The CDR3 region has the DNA TGTGCCAGCAGGGACAGGCAGTTTAATGAAAAACTGTTTTTT. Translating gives CASRDRQFNEKLFF.

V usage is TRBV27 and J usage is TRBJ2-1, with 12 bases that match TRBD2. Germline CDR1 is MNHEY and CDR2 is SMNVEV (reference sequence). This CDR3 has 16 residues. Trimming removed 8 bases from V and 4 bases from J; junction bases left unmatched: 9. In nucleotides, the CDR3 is TGTGCCAGCCGAAACCTAGCGGGGGGGATGTACAATGAGCAGTTCTTC. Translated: CASRNLAGGMYNEQFF.

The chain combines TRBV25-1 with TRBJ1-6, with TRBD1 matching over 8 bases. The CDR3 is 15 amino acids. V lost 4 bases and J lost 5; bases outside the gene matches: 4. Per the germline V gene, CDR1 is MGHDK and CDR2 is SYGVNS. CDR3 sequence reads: CASSATDRDNSPLHF. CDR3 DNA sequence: TGTGCCAGCAGTGCGACGGACAGGGATAATTCACCCCTCCACTTT.

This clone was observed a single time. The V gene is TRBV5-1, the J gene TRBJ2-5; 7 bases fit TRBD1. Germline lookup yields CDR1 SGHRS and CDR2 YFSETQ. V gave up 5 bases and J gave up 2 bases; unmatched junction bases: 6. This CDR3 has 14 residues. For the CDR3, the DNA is TGCGCCAGCAGACCGGGACAGCTACAAGAGACCCAGTACTTC. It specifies CASRPGQLQETQYF. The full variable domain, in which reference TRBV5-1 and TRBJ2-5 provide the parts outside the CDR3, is KAGVTQTPRYLIKTRGQQVTLSCSPISGHRSVSWYQQTPGQGLQFLFEYFSETQRNKGNFPGRFSGRQFSNSRSEMNVSTLELGDSALYLCASRPGQLQETQYFGPGTRLLVL.

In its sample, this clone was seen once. In DNA form, the CDR3 reads TGTGCCAGCAGTTGGGCGGGACTAGCCGGCCTAAGGGAGTTCTTC. It specifies CASSWAGLAGLREFF. This rearrangement joins TRBV27 to TRBJ2-1, with 9 bases aligning to TRBD2. CDR3 length equals 15 residues. Germline V gives CDR1 MNHEY, CDR2 SMNVEV (reference sequence). V trimming: 4 bases; J trimming: 14 bases; junction bases outside the gene matches: 15.